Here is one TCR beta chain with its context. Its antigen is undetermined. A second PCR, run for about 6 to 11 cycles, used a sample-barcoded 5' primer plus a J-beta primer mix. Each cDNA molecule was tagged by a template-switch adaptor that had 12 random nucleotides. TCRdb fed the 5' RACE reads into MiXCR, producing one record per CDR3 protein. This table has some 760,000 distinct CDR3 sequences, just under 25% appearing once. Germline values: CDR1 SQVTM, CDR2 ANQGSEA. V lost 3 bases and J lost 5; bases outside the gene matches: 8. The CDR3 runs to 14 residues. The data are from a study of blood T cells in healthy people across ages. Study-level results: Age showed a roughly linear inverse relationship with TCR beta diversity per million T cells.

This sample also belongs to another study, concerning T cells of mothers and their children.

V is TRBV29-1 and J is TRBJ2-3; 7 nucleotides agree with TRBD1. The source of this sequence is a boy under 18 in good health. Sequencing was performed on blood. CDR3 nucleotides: TGCAGCGTTGACAACAGGGGCGGCGTAGATACGCAGTATTTT. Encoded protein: CSVDNRGGVDTQYF.